These 21 T cell receptor beta chains originate from one sample sequenced in a study of cytomegalovirus exposure and HLA in healthy donors. Both 60 Vbeta primers and 13 Jbeta primers went into the PCR. Here immunoSEQ multiplex PCR was the method, and the copy in TCRdb shows in-frame clones only, minus some. The table has roughly 180,000 clones, over 80% seen once. Sequencing was performed on PBMCs. Receptors were obtained from a woman aged 45-59 years in good health and CMV-seropositive.

Note on this clone: A junction boundary mismatches the germline segment, possibly from a read error. This rearrangement joins TRBV7-7 to TRBJ2-1; TRBD2 matches at 7 bases. The germline V gene encodes CDR1 SSHAT and CDR2 FNYEAQ (reference sequence). This CDR3 is built from 16 residues. The CDR3 protein is CASSLAPSGQYNEQFF. The CDR3 DNA reads as TGTGCTAGCAGCTTAGCCCCTAGCGGACAATACAATGAGCAGTTCTTC.

This clone was detected a few times. The rearrangement links TRBV11-2 to TRBJ2-5, with D maybe TRBD2 (7 bases). V shed 0 bases and J shed 5 bases, with 19 bases lying between them. Germline CDR1 SGHAT, CDR2 FQNNGV. The CDR3 is 17 amino acids. CDR3 DNA sequence: TGTGCCAGCAGCTTAGACCCCCACGGGGGGCCGGGGGAGACCCAGTACTTC. Amino acids: CASSLDPHGGPGETQYF.

The chain recombines TRBV5-1 with TRBJ2-1; 7 bases agree with TRBD1. The CDR3 runs to 13 residues. The V gene's germline CDR1 is SGHRS and CDR2 YFSETQ. Losses at the gene ends were 3 bases for V and 15 bases for J; bases not matched to a gene: 12. CDR3 residues: CASSSPETGYLFF. CDR3 nucleotide sequence: TGCGCCAGCAGCTCCCCCGAGACAGGGTACCTGTTCTTC.

The rearrangement uses TRBV27 and TRBJ1-5; D ambiguous. V was trimmed by 0 bases and J by 7 bases, leaving 10 bases between them. This CDR3 is 14 amino acids long. The germline V gene encodes CDR1 MNHEY and CDR2 SMNVEV (reference sequence). This CDR3 reads CASSLSRGRQPQHF. CDR3 DNA sequence: TGTGCCAGCAGTTTATCCCGGGGTCGGCAGCCCCAGCATTTT.

J is TRBJ1-2 and V is TRBV7-2; 7 nucleotides line up with TRBD1. The J segment lost 4 bases and the V segment lost 1 base, leaving 3 bases of the junction unmatched. Germline values: CDR1 SGHTA, CDR2 FQGNSA. The CDR3 runs 14 residues. In nucleotides, the CDR3 is TGTGCCAGCAGCTTAGGAGGGGACAGCTATGGCTACACCTTC. It yields the protein CASSLGGDSYGYTF.

The chain recombines TRBV30 with TRBJ1-4, with 10 bases that match TRBD1. CDR3 length: 18 residues. Germline V gives CDR1 GTSNPN, CDR2 SVGIG (reference sequence). Trimming cost V 3 bases and J 8 bases; bases outside gene matches: 18. The CDR3 sequence: CAWSLSWGQGRSGEKLFF. The CDR3 DNA reads as TGTGCCTGGAGCCTTTCTTGGGGACAGGGGAGATCAGGGGAAAAACTGTTTTTT.

V gene TRBV5-4 combines with J gene TRBJ2-6; possible D gene TRBD2, 6 bases. The V gene's germline CDR1 is SGHNT and CDR2 YYREEE (reference sequence). The CDR3 is 18 residues long. Trimming stripped 2 bases from V and 0 bases from J, with 15 bases between. The CDR3 loop is CASSFPGLLSSGANVLTF. The CDR3 DNA reads as TGTGCCAGCAGCTTCCCGGGACTCCTTAGCTCTGGGGCCAACGTCCTGACTTTC.

The genes are TRBV28 and TRBJ2-1; D might be TRBD2 (6 bases). Germline values: CDR1 MDHEN, CDR2 SYDVKM. The CDR3 totals 12 residues. V dropped 2 bases and J dropped 10 bases, with 9 bases sitting between them. CDR3 DNA sequence: TGTGCCAGCAGTTTACCCGCGGGGGAGCAGTTCTTC. Its protein product is CASSLPAGEQFF.

The chain has TRBV5-1 and TRBJ1-2; 12 positions match TRBD1. The germline gives CDR1 SGHRS, CDR2 YFSETQ. CDR3 length equals 14 residues. Trimming cost V 4 bases and J 8 bases; bases outside gene matches: 6. The CDR3 DNA follows: TGCGCCAGCAGCCCCGACGGGACAGGGGGCGGCTACACCTTC. Encoded protein: CASSPDGTGGGYTF.

The CDR3 sequence: CATKGQGPSGYTF. CDR3 DNA sequence: TGTGCCACGAAAGGACAGGGGCCCTCCGGCTACACCTTC. The rearrangement uses TRBV10-3 and TRBJ1-2, with 9 bases identical to TRBD1. The length of the CDR3 is 13 residues. Losses at the gene ends were 10 bases for V and 8 bases for J; bases not matched to a gene: 11. Per germline, CDR1 ENHRY and CDR2 SYGVKD.

This clone was seen once. This chain links TRBV6-4 with TRBJ1-3; the match to TRBD1 covers 8 bases. V shed 6 bases, J shed 1 base, and the junction held 5 bases outside the gene matches. Germline CDR1 is MRHNA and CDR2 is SNTAGT. This CDR3 has 15 amino acids. The CDR3 coding sequence is TGTGCCAGCAGCACCGGGACAGGTTCTGGAAACACCATATATTTT. Protein: CASSTGTGSGNTIYF.

This clone was counted only a few times. This chain uses TRBV7-8 with TRBJ1-1; D is possibly TRBD1 (5 bases). V lost 1 base to trimming and J lost 1 base, with 10 bases between them. There are 15 residues in the CDR3. Germline CDR1 is SGHVS and CDR2 is FQNEAQ. In DNA, the CDR3 is TGTGCCAGCAGCTTAGAATTCGGACAGAACACTGAAGCTTTCTTT. Residues: CASSLEFGQNTEAFF. The full variable domain, rest sourced from reference TRBV7-8 and TRBJ1-1, is GAGVSQSPRYKVAKRGQDVALRCDPISGHVSLFWYQQALGQGPEFLTYFQNEAQLDKSGLPSDRFFAERPEGSVSTLKIQRTQQEDSAVYLCASSLEFGQNTEAFFGQGTRLTVV.

This clone has only a few counts. V usage is TRBV27 and J usage is TRBJ1-3; a weak D match, TRBD1 (6 bases). CDR1 is MNHEY and CDR2 is SMNVEV in the germline V gene (reference sequence). Trimming removed 2 bases at V and 4 bases at J, with 12 bases between. This CDR3 spans 15 amino acids. Here the CDR3 DNA reads TGTGCCAGCAGTTTAACAGGGTACGACGGAAACACCATATATTTT. It translates to CASSLTGYDGNTIYF.

This chain links TRBV4-3 with TRBJ1-1, with TRBD1 as a possible D gene (5 bases). V lost 3 bases and J 1 base, leaving 9 bases between the germline ends. This CDR3 is built from 14 residues. Germline lookup yields CDR1 LGHNA and CDR2 YSLEER. The CDR3 DNA sequence: TGCGCCAGCAGCCAGGAGACAGCGAACACTGAAGCTTTCTTT. Translation: CASSQETANTEAFF.

The rearrangement links TRBV27 to TRBJ2-5; D is unclear. The length of the CDR3 is 15 residues. The germline V gene encodes CDR1 MNHEY and CDR2 SMNVEV (reference sequence). The V and J ends lost 6 bases and 5 bases respectively, with 19 bases between them. The CDR3 region has the DNA TGTGCCAGCAGGGGCCCATCGGTTTTTGGGGAGACCCAGTACTTC. The encoded protein is CASRGPSVFGETQYF.

This sequence joins TRBV25-1 and TRBJ2-6; D remains ambiguous. Trimming removed 3 bases from V and 0 bases from J, with 9 bases in between. CDR3 length: 16 amino acids. Germline V CDR1 and CDR2: MGHDK, SYGVNS. CDR3 in amino acids: CASSDEQTSGANVLTF. The CDR3 bases are TGTGCCAGCAGTGATGAACAGACCTCTGGGGCCAACGTCCTGACTTTC.

On this clone itself: Because it lacks the conserved phenylalanine or tryptophan at the end, this CDR3 is likely a read error. V and J are TRBV27 and TRBJ2-3, with 7 nucleotides matching TRBD1. V was clipped by 0 bases and J by 3 bases; unmatched bases: 3. The CDR3 has 15 amino acids. The germline V gene encodes CDR1 MNHEY and CDR2 SMNVEV (reference sequence). CDR3 in amino acids: CASSLSGTVTDTQYL. In DNA form, the CDR3 reads TGTGCCAGCAGTTTATCCGGGACAGTGACAGATACGCAGTATCTT.

V gene TRBV9 combines with J gene TRBJ2-3; D is possibly TRBD2 (7 bases). The V and J ends lost 3 bases and 2 bases respectively, with 19 bases between them. The CDR3 is 17 amino acids. Germline V gives CDR1 SGDLS, CDR2 YYNGEE. As DNA, the CDR3 is TGTGCCAGCAGCGGCGGGGGAGGGGGGGATCTCACAGATACGCAGTATTTT. This encodes CASSGGGGGDLTDTQYF. Drawing the rest from reference TRBV9 and TRBJ2-3, the complete variable domain is DSGVTQTPKHLITATGQRVTLRCSPRSGDLSVYWYQQSLDQGLQFLIQYYNGEERAKGNILERFSAQQFPDLHSELNLSSLELGDSALYFCASSGGGGGDLTDTQYFGPGTRLTVL.

The V gene is TRBV4-1, the J gene TRBJ2-7, with 13 bases that match TRBD2. This CDR3 comprises 21 residues. The trim removed 0 bases at V and 0 bases at J, leaving 14 bases unmatched. Germline CDR1 reads MGHRA; CDR2 reads YSYEKL. The CDR3 DNA sequence: TGCGCCAGCAGCCAAGATCCCCTACTAGCGGGAGGGCCTTCGCTCTCCTACGAGCAGTACTTC. It encodes CASSQDPLLAGGPSLSYEQYF.

The rearrangement links TRBV21-1 to TRBJ2-1; the table's D call, TRBD1, has no DNA check behind it. TRBV21-1 counts as a pseudogene. The CDR3 is 14 residues long. The CDR3 DNA reads TGTGCCAGCAGCGCGGATGGGGCTCGAAATGAGCAGTTCTTC. Protein product: CASSADGARNEQFF.

J is TRBJ2-2 and V is TRBV5-1, with D unresolved. V lost 0 bases, J lost 0 bases, and 6 bases lay in between. Per the germline V gene, CDR1 is SGHRS and CDR2 is YFSETQ. The CDR3 spans 15 residues. CDR3 amino acids: CASSLGAANTGELFF. The CDR3 coding sequence is TGCGCCAGCAGCTTGGGGGCAGCGAACACCGGGGAGCTGTTTTTT.